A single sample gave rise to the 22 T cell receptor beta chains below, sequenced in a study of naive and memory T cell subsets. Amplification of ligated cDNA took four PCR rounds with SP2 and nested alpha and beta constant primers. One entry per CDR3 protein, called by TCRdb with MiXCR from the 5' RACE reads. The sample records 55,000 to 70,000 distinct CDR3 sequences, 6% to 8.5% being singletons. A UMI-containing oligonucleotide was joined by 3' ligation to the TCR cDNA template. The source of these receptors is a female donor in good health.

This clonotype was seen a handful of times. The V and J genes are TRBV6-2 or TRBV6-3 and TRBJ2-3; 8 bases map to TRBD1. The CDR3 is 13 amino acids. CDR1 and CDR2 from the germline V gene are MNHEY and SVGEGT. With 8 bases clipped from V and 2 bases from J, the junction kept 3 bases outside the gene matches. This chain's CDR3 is CASHRGDTDTQYF. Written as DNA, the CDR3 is TGTGCCAGCCACAGGGGGGACACAGATACGCAGTATTTT.

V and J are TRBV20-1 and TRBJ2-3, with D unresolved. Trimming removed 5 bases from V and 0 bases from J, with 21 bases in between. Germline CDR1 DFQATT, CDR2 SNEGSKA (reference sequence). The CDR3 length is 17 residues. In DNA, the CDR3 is TGCAGTGCTGGTTACGGGCGGAAGATTGCTAGCACAGATACGCAGTATTTT. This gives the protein CSAGYGRKIASTDTQYF.

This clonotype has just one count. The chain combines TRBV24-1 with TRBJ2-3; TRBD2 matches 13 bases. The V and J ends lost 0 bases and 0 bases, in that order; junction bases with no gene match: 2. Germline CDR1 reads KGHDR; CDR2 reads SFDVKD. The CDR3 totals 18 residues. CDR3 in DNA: TGTGCCACCAGTGATTTGGGGGGACTAGCGGGGAGCACAGATACGCAGTATTTT. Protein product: CATSDLGGLAGSTDTQYF.

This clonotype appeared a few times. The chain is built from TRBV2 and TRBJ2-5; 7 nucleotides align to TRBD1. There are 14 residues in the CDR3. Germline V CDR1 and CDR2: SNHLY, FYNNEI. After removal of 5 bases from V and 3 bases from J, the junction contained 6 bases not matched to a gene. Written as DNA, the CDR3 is TGTGCCAGCAGTTATATTACAGGGGAAGAGACCCAGTACTTC. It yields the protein CASSYITGEETQYF.

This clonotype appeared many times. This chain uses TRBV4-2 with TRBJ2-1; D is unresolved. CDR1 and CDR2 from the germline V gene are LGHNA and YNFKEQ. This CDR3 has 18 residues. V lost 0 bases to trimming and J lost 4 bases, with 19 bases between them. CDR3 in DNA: TGTGCCAGCAGCCAAGATCGATGGGGAAAAGGAGCGTACAATGAGCAGTTCTTC. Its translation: CASSQDRWGKGAYNEQFF.

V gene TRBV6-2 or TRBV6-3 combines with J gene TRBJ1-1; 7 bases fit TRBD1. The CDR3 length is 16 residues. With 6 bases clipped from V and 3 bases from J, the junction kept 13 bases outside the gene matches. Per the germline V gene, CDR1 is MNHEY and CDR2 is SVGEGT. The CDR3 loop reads CASSPLRATGDTEAFF. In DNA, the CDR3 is TGTGCCAGCAGCCCCTTGCGGGCCACAGGGGACACTGAAGCTTTCTTT.

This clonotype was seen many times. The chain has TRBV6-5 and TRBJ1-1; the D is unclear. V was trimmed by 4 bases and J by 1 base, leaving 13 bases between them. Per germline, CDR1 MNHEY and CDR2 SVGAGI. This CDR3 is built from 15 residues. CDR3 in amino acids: CASSFREGWNTEAFF. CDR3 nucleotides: TGTGCCAGCAGTTTTCGGGAGGGCTGGAACACTGAAGCTTTCTTT.

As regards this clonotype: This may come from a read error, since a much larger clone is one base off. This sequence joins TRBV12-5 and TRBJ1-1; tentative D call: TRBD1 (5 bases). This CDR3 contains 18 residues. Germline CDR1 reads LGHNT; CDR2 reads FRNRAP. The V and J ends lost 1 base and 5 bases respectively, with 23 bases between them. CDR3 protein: CASGLAILLDRGKTEAFF. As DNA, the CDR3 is TGTGCTAGTGGTTTGGCCATCCTTTTGGATCGGGGGAAAACTGAAGCTTTCTTT. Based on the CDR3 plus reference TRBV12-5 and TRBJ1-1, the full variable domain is DARVTQTPRHKVTEMGQEVTMRCQPILGHNTVFWYRQTMMQGLELLAYFRNRAPLDDSGMPKDRFSAEMPDATLATLKIQPSEPRDSAVYFCASGLAILLDRGKTEAFFGQGTRLTVV.

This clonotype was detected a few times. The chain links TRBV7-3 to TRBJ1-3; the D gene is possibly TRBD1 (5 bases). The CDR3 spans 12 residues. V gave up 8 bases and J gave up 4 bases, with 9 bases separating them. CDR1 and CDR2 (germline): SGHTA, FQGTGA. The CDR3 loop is CASGAPGNTIYF. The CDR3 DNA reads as TGTGCCAGCGGGGCTCCAGGAAACACCATATATTTT.

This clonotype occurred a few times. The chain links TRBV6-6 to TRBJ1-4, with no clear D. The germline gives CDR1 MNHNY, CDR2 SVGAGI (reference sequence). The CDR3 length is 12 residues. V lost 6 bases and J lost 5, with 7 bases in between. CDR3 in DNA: TGTGCCAGCAGGGGGTCAAATGAAAAACTGTTTTTT. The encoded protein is CASRGSNEKLFF.

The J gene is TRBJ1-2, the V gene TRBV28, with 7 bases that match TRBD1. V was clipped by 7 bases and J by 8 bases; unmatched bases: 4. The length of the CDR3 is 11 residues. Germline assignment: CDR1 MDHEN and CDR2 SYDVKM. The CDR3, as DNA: TGTGCCAGCATGACAGGGCGGGGCTACACCTTC. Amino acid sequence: CASMTGRGYTF.

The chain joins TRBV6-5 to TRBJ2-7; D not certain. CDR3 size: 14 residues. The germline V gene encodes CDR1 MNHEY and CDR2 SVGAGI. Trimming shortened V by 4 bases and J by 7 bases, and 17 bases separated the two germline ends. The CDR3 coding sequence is TGTGCCAGCAGTTCGGACGGGTTGACGGAAGAGCAGTACTTC. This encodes CASSSDGLTEEQYF.

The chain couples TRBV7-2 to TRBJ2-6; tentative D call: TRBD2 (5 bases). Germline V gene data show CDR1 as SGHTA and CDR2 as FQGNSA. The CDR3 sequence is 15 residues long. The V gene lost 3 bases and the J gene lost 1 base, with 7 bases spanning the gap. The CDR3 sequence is CASSFPGSGANVLTF. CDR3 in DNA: TGTGCCAGCAGCTTCCCGGGGTCTGGGGCCAACGTCCTGACTTTC.

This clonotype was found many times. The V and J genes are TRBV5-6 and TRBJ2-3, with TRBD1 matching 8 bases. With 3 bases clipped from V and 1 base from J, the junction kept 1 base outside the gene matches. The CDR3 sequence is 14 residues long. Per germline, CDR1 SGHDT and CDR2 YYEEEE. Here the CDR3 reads CASSSTGGTDTQYF. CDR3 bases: TGTGCCAGCAGCTCGACAGGGGGCACAGATACGCAGTATTTT.

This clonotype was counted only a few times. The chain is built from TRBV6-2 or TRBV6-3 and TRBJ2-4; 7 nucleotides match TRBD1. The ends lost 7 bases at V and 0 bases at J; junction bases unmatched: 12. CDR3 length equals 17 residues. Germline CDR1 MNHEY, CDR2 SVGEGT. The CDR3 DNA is TGTGCCAGCAAATTGGACGACAGGGCACTAGCCAAAAACATTCAGTACTTC. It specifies CASKLDDRALAKNIQYF.

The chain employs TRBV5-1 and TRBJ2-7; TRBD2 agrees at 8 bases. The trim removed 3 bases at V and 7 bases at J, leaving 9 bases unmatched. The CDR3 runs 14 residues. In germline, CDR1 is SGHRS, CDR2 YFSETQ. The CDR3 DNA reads TGCGCCAGCAGCTCCCGGGGGGGGGCGGGGGAGCAGTACTTC. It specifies CASSSRGGAGEQYF. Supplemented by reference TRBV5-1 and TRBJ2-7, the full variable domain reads KAGVTQTPRYLIKTRGQQVTLSCSPISGHRSVSWYQQTPGQGLQFLFEYFSETQRNKGNFPGRFSGRQFSNSRSEMNVSTLELGDSALYLCASSSRGGAGEQYFGPGTRLTVT.

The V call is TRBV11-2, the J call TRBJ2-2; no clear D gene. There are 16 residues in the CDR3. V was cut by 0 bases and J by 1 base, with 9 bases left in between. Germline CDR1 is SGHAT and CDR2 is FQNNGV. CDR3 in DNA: TGTGCCAGCAGCTTAGACCCGGCTATGAACACCGGGGAGCTGTTTTTT. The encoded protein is CASSLDPAMNTGELFF.

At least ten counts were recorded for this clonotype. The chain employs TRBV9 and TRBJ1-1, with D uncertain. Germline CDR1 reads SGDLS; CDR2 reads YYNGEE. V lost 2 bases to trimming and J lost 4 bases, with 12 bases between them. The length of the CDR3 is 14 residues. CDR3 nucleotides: TGTGCCAGCAGCGTTTCCATGGGGAGCACTGAAGCTTTCTTT. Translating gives CASSVSMGSTEAFF.

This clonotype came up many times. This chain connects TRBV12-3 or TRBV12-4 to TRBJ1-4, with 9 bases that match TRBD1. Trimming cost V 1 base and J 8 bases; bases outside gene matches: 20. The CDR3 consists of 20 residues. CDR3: CASSLDSGRDRVRQREKLFF. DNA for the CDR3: TGTGCCAGCAGTTTAGATTCGGGGCGGGACAGGGTTCGTCAAAGAGAAAAACTGTTTTTT.

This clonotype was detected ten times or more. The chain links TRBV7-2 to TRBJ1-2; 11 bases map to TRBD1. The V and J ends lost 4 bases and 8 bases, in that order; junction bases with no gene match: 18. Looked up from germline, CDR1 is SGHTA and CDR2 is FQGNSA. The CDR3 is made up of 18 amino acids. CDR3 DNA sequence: TGTGCCAGCAGCTCCCGGGACAGGGGGGAGTGGAGTGTACGGGGCTACACCTTC. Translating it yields CASSSRDRGEWSVRGYTF.

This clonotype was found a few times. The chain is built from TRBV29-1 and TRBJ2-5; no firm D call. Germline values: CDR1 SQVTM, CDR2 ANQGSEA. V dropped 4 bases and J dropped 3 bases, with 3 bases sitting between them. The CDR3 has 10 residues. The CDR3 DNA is TGCAGCGTTGGAAAAGAGACCCAGTACTTC. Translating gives CSVGKETQYF.

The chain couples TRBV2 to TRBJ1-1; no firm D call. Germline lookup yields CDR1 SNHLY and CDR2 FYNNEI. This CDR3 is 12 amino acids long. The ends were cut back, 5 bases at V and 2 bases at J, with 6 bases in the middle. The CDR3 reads CASSPPNTEAFF. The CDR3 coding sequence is TGTGCCAGCAGTCCACCTAACACTGAAGCTTTCTTT.